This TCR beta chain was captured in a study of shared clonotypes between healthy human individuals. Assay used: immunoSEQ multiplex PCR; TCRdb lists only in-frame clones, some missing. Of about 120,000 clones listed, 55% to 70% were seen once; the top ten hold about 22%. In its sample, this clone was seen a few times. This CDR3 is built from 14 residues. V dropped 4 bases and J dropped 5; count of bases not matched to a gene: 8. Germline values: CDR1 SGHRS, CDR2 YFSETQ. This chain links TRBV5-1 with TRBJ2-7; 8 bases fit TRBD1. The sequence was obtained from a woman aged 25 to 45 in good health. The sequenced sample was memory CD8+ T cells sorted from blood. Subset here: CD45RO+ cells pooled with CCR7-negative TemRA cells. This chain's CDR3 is CASSPGTGGNEQYF. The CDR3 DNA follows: TGCGCCAGCAGCCCGGGGACAGGAGGAAACGAGCAGTACTTC.